Given below is one T cell receptor beta chain in context. Antigen specificity is unknown. TCRdb used MiXCR to reprocess the 5' RACE reads, holding one entry per CDR3 protein. Of 170,000 or so distinct CDR3 sequences listed, around 21% were seen once; the top ten hold approximately 22%. The CDR3 has 15 residues. Germline CDR1 reads MNHEY; CDR2 reads SVGEGT. After removal of 4 bases from V and 6 bases from J, the junction contained 9 bases not matched to a gene. The sample originates from a study of T-cell memory formation after mild COVID-19. Study findings and constraints: The pre-infection memory compartment contained some responding clones, suggesting cross-reactive memory joined.

The sequence was obtained from an adult woman who had mild COVID-19 (a few samples of this study predate the infection). Cell type and time point are not known. The source material was PBMCs or a T cell subset sorted from them (not recorded which). The rearrangement uses TRBV6-2 or TRBV6-3 and TRBJ2-1, with 7 bases matching TRBD2. CDR3 DNA: TGTGCCAGCAGTTCGTGGCGGGAGCTCTCCAATGAGCAGTTCTTC. This sequence encodes CASSSWRELSNEQFF.